The entry below gives a single T cell receptor (beta chain) sequence along with its context. This specimen belongs to a study of blood T cell repertoires in COVID-19. Background on the study: Acute and convalescent COVID-19 samples came from the United States, Italy and Spain. The cDNA or gDNA used as material had been derived from T cells, B-cell-depleted T cells, or PBMCs.

Methods used by the authors: Estimation of nucleated cell counts was performed using reference gene primer amplification. Assay: immunoSEQ multiplex PCR; the TCRdb copy retains only in-frame clones and omits some. The V and J calls and the clone size are those of that table, but D and trimming were determined from the DNA. Of over 150,000 clones in the sample, approximately 85% are singletons; the top ten hold more than 6.5%. The V end lost 3 bases, the J end lost 3 bases, and 9 bases lay between the germline ends. The CDR3 contains 12 residues. Germline V gene sequence: CDR1 SQVTM, CDR2 ANQGSEA. The chain is built from TRBV29-1 and TRBJ2-7; maybe TRBD1 (6 bases). The sequenced sample was peripheral blood. The receptor's source is an older woman with COVID-19, enrolled during active disease. CDR3 in amino acids: CSVEGDNYEQYF. CDR3 nucleotides: TGCAGCGTTGAGGGGGACAACTACGAGCAGTACTTC.